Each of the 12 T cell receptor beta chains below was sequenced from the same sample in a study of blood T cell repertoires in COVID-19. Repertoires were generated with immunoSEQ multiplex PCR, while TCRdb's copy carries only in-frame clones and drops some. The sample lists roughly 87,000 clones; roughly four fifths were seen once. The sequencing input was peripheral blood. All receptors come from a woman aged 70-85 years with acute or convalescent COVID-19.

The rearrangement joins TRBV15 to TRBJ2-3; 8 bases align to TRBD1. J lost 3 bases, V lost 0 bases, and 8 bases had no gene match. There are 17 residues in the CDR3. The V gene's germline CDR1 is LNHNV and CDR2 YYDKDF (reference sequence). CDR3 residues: CATSRDRRTGTTDTQYF. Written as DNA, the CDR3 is TGTGCCACCAGCAGAGATCGAAGGACAGGGACAACAGATACGCAGTATTTT.

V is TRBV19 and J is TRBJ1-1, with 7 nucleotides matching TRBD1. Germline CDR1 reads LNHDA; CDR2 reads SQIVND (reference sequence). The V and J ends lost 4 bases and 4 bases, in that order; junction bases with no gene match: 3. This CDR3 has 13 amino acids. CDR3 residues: CASSRQGGTEAFF. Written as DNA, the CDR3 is TGTGCCAGTAGTAGACAGGGCGGCACTGAAGCTTTCTTT.

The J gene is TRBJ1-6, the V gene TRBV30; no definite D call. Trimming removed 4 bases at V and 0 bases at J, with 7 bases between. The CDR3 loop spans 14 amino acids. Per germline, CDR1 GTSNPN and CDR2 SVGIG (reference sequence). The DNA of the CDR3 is TGTGCCTGGAAGTCTAGCTCCTATAATTCACCCCTCCACTTT. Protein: CAWKSSSYNSPLHF.

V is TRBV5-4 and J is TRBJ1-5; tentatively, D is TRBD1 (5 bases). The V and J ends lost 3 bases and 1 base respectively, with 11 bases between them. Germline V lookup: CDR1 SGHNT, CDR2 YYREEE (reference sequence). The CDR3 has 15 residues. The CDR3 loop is CASSSGGVSNQPQHF. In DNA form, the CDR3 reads TGTGCCAGCAGCTCGGGGGGAGTGAGCAATCAGCCCCAGCATTTT. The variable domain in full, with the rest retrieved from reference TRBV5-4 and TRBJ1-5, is ETGVTQSPTHLIKTRGQQVTLRCSSQSGHNTVSWYQQALGQGPQFIFQYYREEENGRGNFPPRFSGLQFPNYSSELNVNALELDDSALYLCASSSGGVSNQPQHFGDGTRLSIL.

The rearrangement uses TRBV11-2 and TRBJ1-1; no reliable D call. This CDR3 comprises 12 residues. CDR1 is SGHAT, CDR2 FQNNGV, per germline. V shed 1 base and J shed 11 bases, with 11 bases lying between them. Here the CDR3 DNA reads TGTGCCAGCAGCTTAGGGGAGGGTTCGGCTTTCTTT. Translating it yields CASSLGEGSAFF.

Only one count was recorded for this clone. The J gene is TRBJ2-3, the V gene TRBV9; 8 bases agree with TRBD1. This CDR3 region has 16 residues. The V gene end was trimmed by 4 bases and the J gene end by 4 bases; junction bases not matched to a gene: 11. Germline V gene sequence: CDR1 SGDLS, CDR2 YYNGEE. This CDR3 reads CASSRLGQGGPDTQYF. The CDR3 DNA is TGTGCCAGCAGCCGTCTCGGACAGGGAGGCCCAGATACGCAGTATTTT.

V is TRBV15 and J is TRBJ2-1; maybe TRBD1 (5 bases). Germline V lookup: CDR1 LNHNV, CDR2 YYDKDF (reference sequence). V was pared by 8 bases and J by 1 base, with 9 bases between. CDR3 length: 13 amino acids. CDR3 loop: CATEQDSYNEQFF. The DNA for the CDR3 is TGTGCCACCGAACAGGATTCCTACAATGAGCAGTTCTTC. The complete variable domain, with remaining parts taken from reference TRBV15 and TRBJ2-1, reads DAMVIQNPRYQVTQFGKPVTLSCSQTLNHNVMYWYQQKSSQAPKLLFHYYDKDFNNEADTPDNFQSRRPNTSFCFLDIRSPGLGDTAMYLCATEQDSYNEQFFGPGTRLTVL.

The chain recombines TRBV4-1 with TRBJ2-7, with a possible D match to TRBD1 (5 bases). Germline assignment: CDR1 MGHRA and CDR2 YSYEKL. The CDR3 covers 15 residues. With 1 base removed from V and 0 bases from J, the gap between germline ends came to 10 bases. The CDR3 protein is CASSQAKGYSYEQYF. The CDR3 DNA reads TGCGCCAGCAGCCAAGCCAAGGGGTACTCCTACGAGCAGTACTTC.

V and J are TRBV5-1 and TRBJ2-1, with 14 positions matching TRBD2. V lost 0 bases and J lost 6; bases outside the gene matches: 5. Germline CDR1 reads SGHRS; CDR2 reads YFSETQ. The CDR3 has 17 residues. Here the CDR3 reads CASSLAGTSGGINEQFF. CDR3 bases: TGCGCCAGCAGCTTGGCCGGGACTAGCGGGGGTATCAATGAGCAGTTCTTC.

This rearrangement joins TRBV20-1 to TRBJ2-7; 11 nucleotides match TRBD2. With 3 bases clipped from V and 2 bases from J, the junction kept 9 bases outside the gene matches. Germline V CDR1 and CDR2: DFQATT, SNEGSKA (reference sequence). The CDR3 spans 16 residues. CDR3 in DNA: TGCAGTGCTAGTTCTAGCGGGGGGCTTCAGACCTACGAGCAGTACTTC. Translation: CSASSSGGLQTYEQYF.

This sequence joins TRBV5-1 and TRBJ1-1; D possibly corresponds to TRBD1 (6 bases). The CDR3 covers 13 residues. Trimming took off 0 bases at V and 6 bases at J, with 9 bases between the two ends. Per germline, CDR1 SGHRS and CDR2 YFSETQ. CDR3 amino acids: CASSLEQGSEAFF. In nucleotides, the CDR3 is TGCGCCAGCAGCTTGGAACAGGGCTCTGAAGCTTTCTTT.

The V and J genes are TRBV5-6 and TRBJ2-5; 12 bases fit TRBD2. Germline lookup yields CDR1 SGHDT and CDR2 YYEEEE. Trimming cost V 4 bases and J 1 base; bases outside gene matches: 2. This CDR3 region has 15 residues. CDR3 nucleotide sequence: TGTGCCAGCAGCCGACTAGCGGGGGCCCAAGAGACCCAGTACTTC. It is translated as CASSRLAGAQETQYF.